This T cell receptor beta chain was sequenced during a study of spatial heterogeneity in lung cancer (dated by TCRdb to about 2019). General notes on the study: Beta-chain transcripts were consistently detected in greater numbers than alpha-chain transcripts, which likely reflected higher beta-chain transcript abundance. A strong correlation was found between TCR transcript counts in tumor regions and a T cell transcriptional module score from matched bulk RNA-seq. In the raw uncorrected reads, each unique combination of TCR and UMI appeared on average more than ten times. In non-small cell lung cancer, the study made a quantitative comparison of TCR alpha and beta repertoires among multiple tumor regions, matched nontumor lung and blood. Nonsynonymous mutation counts, determined by whole-exome sequencing of tumor tissue, were related to TCR repertoire features. Both alpha and beta chains were TCR-sequenced in 200 or so tumor regions, fewer than 80 matched nontumor lung samples and around 50 PBMC samples obtained at surgery. Study-wide findings and limitations: A correlation was observed between the number of expanded intratumoral alpha and beta TCRs and the tumor nonsynonymous mutation count. Counts of ubiquitous and regional expanded TCRs were found to correlate with counts of ubiquitous and regional nonsynonymous mutations, respectively. TCR-seq coverage of tumor T cells was estimated to be only around 7% for alpha chains and around 13% for beta chains. Confirming at a functional level the hypothesis that regional TCRs recognize regional mutations was considered to require additional single-cell paired TCR alpha and beta sequencing.

Relative to its sample, this clonotype is medium-sized (0.01 to 0.1%). Its antigen has not been determined. Base-call qualities are not available, and no considerably larger clone is one nucleotide away. Per the publication, the time point label means: sample taken at primary tumor resection. Samples were obtained from approximately 76 patients with early-stage, untreated non-small cell lung cancer from the lung TRACERx cohort. TCR sequencing used whole RNA extracted from tumor and nontumor lung tissue, or from cryopreserved PBMC samples, without cell sorting. Only patients for whom sufficient RNA was available from at least two tumor regions were selected for TCR sequencing. Before being selected, tumor and adjacent nontumor lung specimens were reviewed by a lung pathologist. The germline V gene encodes CDR1 LNHDA and CDR2 SQIVND (reference sequence). The junction shows trimming of 7 bases on V and 0 bases on J, plus 7 bases between the germline ends. The CDR3 goes from the cysteine to the phenylalanine over 13 residues. Only CDR3 DNA remains: 39 bases, in frame from the first base.

The library was built by means of 5' RACE. Instrument used: NextSeq 500. The TCR library protocol attached a unique molecular identifier to each TCR cDNA molecule to allow correction of PCR and sequencing errors. The original methods were these. TCR identification, UMI-based error correction and CDR3 extraction were all carried out with Decombinator tools. Expanded TCRs were defined as those above a frequency of 2 per 1,000, corresponding to the top 1% of the tumor frequency distribution. Expanded tumor TCRs were classed as regional if statistically deemed absent (corrected P<0.05) from at least one tumor region, otherwise ubiquitous. Rényi diversity was computed with the R vegan package after subsampling each repertoire 100 times to 5,000 TCRs. CDR3 similarity networks were built from amino acid triplet string-kernel similarity, connecting CDR3s with pairwise similarity above 0.82. TCRdb's own reprocessing of the public reads used fastp at Q25 and MiXCR and kept productive beta chains. A single entry per CDR3 protein holds the most common genes and DNA from its merged rows. TCRdb's processing, not the study's, gives the V and J calls here. Counted in this sample were about 10,000 distinct CDR3 sequences; about an eighth of them appeared once. The ten largest clones represent over 10% of the sample.

This receptor was taken from a female donor with early-stage non-small cell lung cancer. The rearrangement combines TRBV19 with TRBJ1-5, with an unclear D gene assignment. Sequences were derived from lung tumor tissue, sampled at surgery. For the CDR3, the sequence is CASKGLSNQPQHF. The base sequence is TGTGCCAGTAAAGGGCTTAGCAATCAGCCCCAGCATTTT.